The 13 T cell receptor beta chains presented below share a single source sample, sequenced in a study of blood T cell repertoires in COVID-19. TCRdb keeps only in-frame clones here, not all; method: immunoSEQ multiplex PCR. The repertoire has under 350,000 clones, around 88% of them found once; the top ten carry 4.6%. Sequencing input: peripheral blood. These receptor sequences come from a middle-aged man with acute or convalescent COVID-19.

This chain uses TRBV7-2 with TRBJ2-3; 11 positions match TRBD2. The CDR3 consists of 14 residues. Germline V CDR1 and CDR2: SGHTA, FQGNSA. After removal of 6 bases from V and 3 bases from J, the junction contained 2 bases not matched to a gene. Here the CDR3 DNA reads TGTGCCAGCAGACTAGCGGGGGTGACAGATACGCAGTATTTT. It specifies CASRLAGVTDTQYF.

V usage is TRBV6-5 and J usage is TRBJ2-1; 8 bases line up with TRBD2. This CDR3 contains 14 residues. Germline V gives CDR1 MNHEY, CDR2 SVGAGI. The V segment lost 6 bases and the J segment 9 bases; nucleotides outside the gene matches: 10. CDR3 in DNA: TGTGCCAGCAGACGGGGGGGCACGTCGGGTGAGCAGTTCTTC. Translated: CASRRGGTSGEQFF.

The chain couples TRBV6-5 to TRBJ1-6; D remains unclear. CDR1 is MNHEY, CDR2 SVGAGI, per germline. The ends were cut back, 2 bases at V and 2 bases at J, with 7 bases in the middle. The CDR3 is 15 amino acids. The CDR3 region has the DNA TGTGCCAGCAGTTACAGGAGCCCCTATAATTCACCCCTCCACTTT. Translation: CASSYRSPYNSPLHF.

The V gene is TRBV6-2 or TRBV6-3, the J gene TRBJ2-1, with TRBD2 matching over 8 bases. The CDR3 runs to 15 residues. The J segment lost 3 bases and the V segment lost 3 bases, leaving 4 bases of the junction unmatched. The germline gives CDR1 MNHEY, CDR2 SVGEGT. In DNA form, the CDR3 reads TGTGCCAGCAGTTATGGGACTAGTAACTACAATGAGCAGTTCTTC. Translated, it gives CASSYGTSNYNEQFF.

The CDR3 loop reads CASSPQGWETQYF. As DNA, the CDR3 is TGCGCCAGCAGCCCACAGGGATGGGAGACCCAGTACTTC. The V and J genes are TRBV4-1 and TRBJ2-5, with a tentative D call TRBD1 (6 bases). Germline V gene data show CDR1 as MGHRA and CDR2 as YSYEKL. This CDR3 comprises 13 residues. Trimming removed 4 bases from V and 5 bases from J, with 11 bases in between.

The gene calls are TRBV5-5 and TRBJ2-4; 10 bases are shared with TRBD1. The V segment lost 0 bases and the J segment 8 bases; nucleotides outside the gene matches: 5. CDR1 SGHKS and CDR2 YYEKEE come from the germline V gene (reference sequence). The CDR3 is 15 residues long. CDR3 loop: CASSLGQGAIDIQYF. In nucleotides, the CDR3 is TGTGCCAGCAGCTTGGGACAGGGGGCAATAGACATTCAGTACTTC.

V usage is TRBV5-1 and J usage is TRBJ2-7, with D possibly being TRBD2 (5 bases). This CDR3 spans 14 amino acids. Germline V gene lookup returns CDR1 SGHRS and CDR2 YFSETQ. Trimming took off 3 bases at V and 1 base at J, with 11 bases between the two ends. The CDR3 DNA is TGCGCCAGCAGCTCCGACCCGGGATCCTACGAGCAGTACTTC. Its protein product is CASSSDPGSYEQYF.

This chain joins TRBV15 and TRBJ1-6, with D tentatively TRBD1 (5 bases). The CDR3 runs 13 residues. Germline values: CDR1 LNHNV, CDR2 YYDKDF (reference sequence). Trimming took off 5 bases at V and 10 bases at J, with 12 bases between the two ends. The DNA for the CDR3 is TGTGCCACCAGCGTAGTGGGGGGGTCACCCCTCCACTTT. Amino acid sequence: CATSVVGGSPLHF.

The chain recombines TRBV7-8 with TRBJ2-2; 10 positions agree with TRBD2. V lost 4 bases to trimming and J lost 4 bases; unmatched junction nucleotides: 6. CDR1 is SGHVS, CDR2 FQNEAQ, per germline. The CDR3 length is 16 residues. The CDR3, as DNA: TGTGCCAGCAGCTGGAGCGGGGGGGCGGCCACCGGGGAGCTGTTTTTT. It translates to CASSWSGGAATGELFF.

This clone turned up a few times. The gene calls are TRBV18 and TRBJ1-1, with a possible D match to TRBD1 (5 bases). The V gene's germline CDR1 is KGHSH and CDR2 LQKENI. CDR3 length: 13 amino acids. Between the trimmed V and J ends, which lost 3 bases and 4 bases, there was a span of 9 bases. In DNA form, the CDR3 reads TGTGCCAGCTCACCCCTCGACAGCACTGAAGCTTTCTTT. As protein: CASSPLDSTEAFF.

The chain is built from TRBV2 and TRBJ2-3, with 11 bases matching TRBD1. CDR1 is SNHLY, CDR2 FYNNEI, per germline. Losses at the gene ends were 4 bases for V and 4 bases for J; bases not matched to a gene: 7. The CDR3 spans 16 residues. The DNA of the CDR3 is TGTGCCAGCAGTGTTCTATCGGGACAGGGGGCAGATACGCAGTATTTT. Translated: CASSVLSGQGADTQYF.

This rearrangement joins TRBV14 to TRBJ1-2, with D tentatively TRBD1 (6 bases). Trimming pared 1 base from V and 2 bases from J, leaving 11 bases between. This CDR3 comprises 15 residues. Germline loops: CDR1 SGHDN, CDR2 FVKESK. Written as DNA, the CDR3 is TGTGCCAGCAGCCAAGCCAGGACAGTCAACTATGGCTACACCTTC. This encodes CASSQARTVNYGYTF.

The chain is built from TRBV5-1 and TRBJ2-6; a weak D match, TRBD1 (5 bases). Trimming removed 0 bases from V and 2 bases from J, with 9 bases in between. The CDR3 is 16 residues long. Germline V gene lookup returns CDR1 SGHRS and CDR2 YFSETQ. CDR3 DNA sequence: TGCGCCAGCAGCTTGGTAGGGGAACCTGGGGCCAACGTCCTGACTTTC. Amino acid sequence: CASSLVGEPGANVLTF.